This T cell receptor (beta chain) was captured in a study of Graves' ophthalmopathy and Graves' hyperthyroidism. There are many counts of this clonotype. Its antigen is still unknown. Moderate-to-severe activity, with CAS ≥3, NOSPECS ≥4 and duration under 3 months, characterized the donors with ophthalmopathy. The diagnosis combined clinical symptoms, thyroxine, TRAb, thyroid ultrasound and orbital computed tomography scans. Whole-study findings and limits: It was with 70.59% sensitivity and around 72% specificity that the model predicted ophthalmopathy progression.

Researchers took RNA transcripts and amplified TCR beta CDR3 regions from them. Second-round multiplex PCR came after first-round RT-PCR with HTBI primers. TCRdb redid the calling of the multiplex PCR reads with MiXCR, one entry per CDR3 protein. The sample holds over 650,000 distinct CDR3 sequences, under 50% seen once. The CDR3 extends over 13 amino acids. With 4 bases removed from V and 5 bases from J, the gap between germline ends came to 12 bases. Material: peripheral blood. The V call is TRBV12-3 or TRBV12-4, the J call TRBJ2-7, with a possible D match to TRBD1 (5 bases). The origin of this receptor is an adult man with Graves' ophthalmopathy. The CDR3 spells CASSSTTANEQYF. In DNA form, the CDR3 reads TGTGCCAGCAGTTCGACGACAGCAAACGAGCAGTACTTC.